One sample yielded the 20 T cell receptor beta chains listed below, sequenced in a study of beta chain features in type 1 diabetes. All of the isolated RNA was reverse transcribed, so expressed TCRB transcripts were sequenced. Sequencing used immunoSEQ multiplex PCR; TCRdb keeps in-frame clones, though not all of them. The profile shows under 350,000 clones, roughly 8% of them singletons. Input material: central memory CD4+ T cells from blood. Receptor source: a woman aged 18-29 years in good health.

The rearrangement joins TRBV11-2 to TRBJ1-1; maybe TRBD1 (5 bases). The germline gives CDR1 SGHAT, CDR2 FQNNGV. The V and J ends lost 4 bases and 5 bases respectively, with 17 bases between them. This CDR3 contains 15 residues. In DNA form, the CDR3 reads TGTGCCAGCAGCTCACAAGGGGAGCGGGGGACTGAAGCTTTCTTT. Residues: CASSSQGERGTEAFF.

The gene calls are TRBV18 and TRBJ1-1; the D is unclear. V gave up 4 bases and J gave up 5 bases, with 14 bases separating them. CDR1 and CDR2 (germline): KGHSH, LQKENI. This CDR3 is built from 14 residues. In DNA, the CDR3 is TGTGCCAGCTCACACTACACTGCCACTACTGAAGCTTTCTTT. It yields the protein CASSHYTATTEAFF.

V gene TRBV25-1 combines with J gene TRBJ1-1, with D hard to call. The V end lost 2 bases, the J end lost 1 base, and 8 bases lay between the germline ends. The germline V gene encodes CDR1 MGHDK and CDR2 SYGVNS. This CDR3 has 14 amino acids. The CDR3 protein is CASSEGSGNTEAFF. CDR3 sequence (DNA): TGTGCCAGCAGTGAAGGGTCAGGGAACACTGAAGCTTTCTTT.

This clone has more than one count but fewer than ten. The chain recombines TRBV9 with TRBJ1-1; a possible D gene is TRBD1 (5 bases). From germline, CDR1 is SGDLS and CDR2 YYNGEE. Trimming removed 4 bases from V and 1 base from J, with 11 bases in between. The CDR3 totals 14 residues. The CDR3 DNA is TGTGCCAGCAGCTTGCAGGGTTGGAACACTGAAGCTTTCTTT. Amino acid sequence: CASSLQGWNTEAFF.

The CDR3, as DNA: TGTGCCAGCAGCCCTAGGGGATCCTCCTACAATGAGCAGTTCTTC. Its translation: CASSPRGSSYNEQFF. The V call is TRBV7-9, the J call TRBJ2-1, with D perhaps TRBD1 (5 bases). CDR1 SEHNR and CDR2 FQNEAQ come from the germline V gene (reference sequence). This CDR3 is 15 amino acids long. The ends were cut back, 5 bases at V and 0 bases at J, with 11 bases in the middle.

The chain links TRBV4-2 to TRBJ2-5; 9 positions agree with TRBD2. Per the germline V gene, CDR1 is LGHNA and CDR2 is YNFKEQ. Trimming removed 4 bases from V and 3 bases from J; junction bases left unmatched: 6. The CDR3 has 15 amino acids. The CDR3 sequence: CASSPERGVKETQYF. In DNA, the CDR3 is TGTGCCAGCAGCCCCGAGCGGGGGGTAAAAGAGACCCAGTACTTC.

This chain links TRBV7-9 with TRBJ2-7; 13 bases agree with TRBD2. Germline V gene sequence: CDR1 SEHNR, CDR2 FQNEAQ (reference sequence). The CDR3 contains 16 residues. The V and J ends lost 5 bases and 2 bases, in that order; junction bases with no gene match: 6. CDR3 residues: CASSLGLAGPPYEQYF. The CDR3, as DNA: TGTGCCAGCAGCCTGGGACTAGCGGGACCCCCCTACGAGCAGTACTTC.

V gene TRBV9 combines with J gene TRBJ1-1; tentatively, D is TRBD1 (6 bases). The CDR3 runs 14 residues. The germline V gene encodes CDR1 SGDLS and CDR2 YYNGEE. V dropped 5 bases and J dropped 2 bases, with 13 bases sitting between them. The CDR3 loop reads CASSVDSRNTEAFF. The CDR3 nucleotides read TGTGCCAGCAGTGTGGACAGTCGCAACACTGAAGCTTTCTTT.

This clone was picked up a small number of times. The chain combines TRBV14 with TRBJ2-3, with D perhaps assigned TRBD1 or TRBD2 (5 bases each). The length of the CDR3 is 14 residues. Germline V lookup: CDR1 SGHDN, CDR2 FVKESK. The V and J ends lost 4 bases and 6 bases respectively, with 14 bases between them. The DNA of the CDR3 is TGTGCCAGCAGCCGTAGAGGGGCCGGGGATACGCAGTATTTT. Translation gives CASSRRGAGDTQYF.

This clone was counted between two and nine times. V and J are TRBV2 and TRBJ2-5; 9 bases line up with TRBD2. The J segment lost 7 bases and the V segment lost 6 bases, leaving 9 bases of the junction unmatched. This CDR3 is built from 14 residues. Germline V gene data show CDR1 as SNHLY and CDR2 as FYNNEI. The CDR3 loop reads CASSLEAGGGTQYF. DNA of the CDR3: TGTGCCAGCAGCCTGGAGGCGGGAGGGGGGACCCAGTACTTC.

This clone was observed a few times. The chain recombines TRBV28 with TRBJ1-4; no definite D call. Per germline, CDR1 MDHEN and CDR2 SYDVKM. The length of the CDR3 is 13 residues. The V end was cut by 4 bases, the J end by 6 bases, with 9 bases between. The DNA of the CDR3 is TGTGCCAGCAGTTCGGGCAAGGATGAAAAACTGTTTTTT. Encoded protein: CASSSGKDEKLFF. The full variable domain, with the rest looked up from reference TRBV28 and TRBJ1-4, is DVKVTQSSRYLVKRTGEKVFLECVQDMDHENMFWYRQDPGLGLRLIYFSYDVKMKEKGDIPEGYSVSREKKERFSLILESASTNQTSMYLCASSSGKDEKLFFGSGTQLSVL.

This clone has only a few counts. The chain employs TRBV18 and TRBJ2-7; D gene uncertain. This CDR3 has 12 residues. Germline-derived CDR1 and CDR2 are KGHSH and LQKENI. Trimming cost V 2 bases and J 4 bases, with 6 bases left between them. CDR3 DNA: TGTGCCAGCTCACCAAAGACATACGAGCAGTACTTC. Amino acids: CASSPKTYEQYF.

This clone has more than one count but fewer than ten. This sequence joins TRBV2 and TRBJ2-5; D not resolved. Germline V gene data show CDR1 as SNHLY and CDR2 as FYNNEI. The CDR3 is 12 amino acids. The V gene lost 6 bases and the J gene lost 5 bases, with 10 bases spanning the gap. The CDR3 DNA reads TGTGCCAGCAGAGCCGAGCCGGAGACCCAGTACTTC. This gives the protein CASRAEPETQYF. Full variable domain (remainder filled in from reference TRBV2 and TRBJ2-5): EPEVTQTPSHQVTQMGQEVILRCVPISNHLYFYWYRQILGQKVEFLVSFYNNEISEKSEIFDDQFSVERPDGSNFTLKIRSTKLEDSAMYFCASRAEPETQYFGPGTRLLVL.

Ten or more counts support this clone. This chain links TRBV10-3 with TRBJ1-1; D remains unclear. Trimming pared 10 bases from V and 1 base from J, leaving 13 bases between. CDR1 and CDR2 (germline): ENHRY, SYGVKD. The CDR3 covers 13 residues. CDR3 coding DNA: TGTGCCAACCGAGTCAACGGGAACACTGAAGCTTTCTTT. It yields the protein CANRVNGNTEAFF.

This clone occurred many times. The gene calls are TRBV4-3 and TRBJ2-1; D remains ambiguous. The CDR3 consists of 13 residues. Germline CDR1 and CDR2: LGHNA and YSLEER. Trimming pared 0 bases from V and 10 bases from J, leaving 10 bases between. The DNA for the CDR3 is TGCGCCAGCAGCCAAGAGTGGGCCGCGGAGCAGTTCTTC. Translated, it gives CASSQEWAAEQFF.

The chain carries TRBV6-5 and TRBJ2-2; D not certain. The CDR3 extends over 15 amino acids. Germline loops: CDR1 MNHEY, CDR2 SVGAGI. V dropped 0 bases and J dropped 1 base, with 6 bases sitting between them. The CDR3 reads CASSYSRGNTGELFF. As DNA, the CDR3 is TGTGCCAGCAGTTACTCGAGAGGGAACACCGGGGAGCTGTTTTTT.

This sequence joins TRBV7-2 and TRBJ1-5; the match to TRBD1 covers 7 bases. V trimming: 1 base; J trimming: 5 bases; junction bases outside the gene matches: 5. CDR1 is SGHTA and CDR2 is FQGNSA in the germline V gene. The CDR3 has 15 amino acids. The CDR3: CASSLVWGQYQPQHF. The CDR3 DNA sequence: TGTGCCAGCAGCTTAGTTTGGGGACAGTATCAGCCCCAGCATTTT.

This rearrangement joins TRBV4-1 to TRBJ1-1; maybe TRBD1 (5 bases). Germline CDR1 is MGHRA and CDR2 is YSYEKL. The CDR3 totals 15 residues. V was pared by 4 bases and J by 7 bases, with 19 bases between. The CDR3 here is CASSPSDRDGNEAFF. The CDR3, as DNA: TGCGCCAGCAGCCCCTCAGACCGGGACGGAAATGAAGCTTTCTTT.

The V gene is TRBV2, the J gene TRBJ1-4, with D unclear. Trimming removed 7 bases at V and 5 bases at J, with 17 bases between. The CDR3 loop spans 15 amino acids. The germline gives CDR1 SNHLY, CDR2 FYNNEI. CDR3 amino acids: CASKRRDTSNEKLFF. DNA of the CDR3: TGTGCCAGCAAAAGGCGAGACACCTCGAATGAAAAACTGTTTTTT. The full variable domain, its missing parts supplied by reference TRBV2 and TRBJ1-4, is EPEVTQTPSHQVTQMGQEVILRCVPISNHLYFYWYRQILGQKVEFLVSFYNNEISEKSEIFDDQFSVERPDGSNFTLKIRSTKLEDSAMYFCASKRRDTSNEKLFFGSGTQLSVL.

In its sample, this clone was seen a few times. This chain links TRBV2 with TRBJ2-3, with 7 positions matching TRBD1. Germline V gives CDR1 SNHLY, CDR2 FYNNEI. The CDR3 runs to 16 residues. The J segment lost 2 bases and the V segment lost 3 bases, leaving 8 bases of the junction unmatched. CDR3 loop: CASSEGDRVITDTQYF. In nucleotides, the CDR3 is TGTGCCAGCAGTGAGGGCGACAGGGTCATCACAGATACGCAGTATTTT.